These 17 T cell receptor beta chains share one sample of origin, sequenced in a study of T cells expressing NK-cell markers. TCRdb re-called the 5' RACE reads and catalogs CDR3 proteins one per entry, DNA excluded. In all, the sample yields about 430,000 distinct CDR3 sequences. Sequencing was performed on blood T cells: a sorted CD56 or NKG2C T cell subset, CD4+ or CD8+ T cells, or bulk PBMC T cells (not recorded which). The receptors were sampled from a woman aged 45-65 years in good health.

V usage is TRBV12-3 or TRBV12-4 and J usage is TRBJ2-3; as DNA is missing, the TRBD1 call by TCRdb cannot be tested. This CDR3 comprises 16 residues. CDR3 sequence: CASSSWTGGISDTQYF.

The V and J genes are TRBV4-2 and TRBJ2-3. Germline V gives CDR1 LGHNA, CDR2 YNFKEQ. The CDR3 covers 13 residues. CDR3 in amino acids: CASSQESYDTQYF.

The chain uses TRBV7-2 and TRBJ2-7; TCRdb returns TRBD2, unconfirmable since there is no DNA. The germline gives CDR1 SGHTA, CDR2 FQGNSA. The CDR3 is 15 residues long. CDR3 amino acids: CASSLVAGDPLEQYF.

The V gene is TRBV2, the J gene TRBJ2-1; TCRdb designates TRBD2, a call that cannot be tested without DNA. CDR3 length: 14 residues. CDR1 SNHLY and CDR2 FYNNEI come from the germline V gene. The CDR3 spells CASRARGSYNEQFF.

This rearrangement joins TRBV12-3 or TRBV12-4 to TRBJ2-1. The CDR3 extends over 14 amino acids. This CDR3 is CASTLGITYNEQFF.

The CDR3 here is CASGGTRDTQYF. This chain joins TRBV6-6 and TRBJ2-3; there is no DNA to check the TCRdb D call of TRBD2. This CDR3 contains 12 residues. Germline assignment: CDR1 MNHNY and CDR2 SVGAGI (reference sequence).

The chain's CDR3 is CATSRGRDFGRNTGELFF. The chain employs TRBV15 and TRBJ2-2. Germline lookup yields CDR1 LNHNV and CDR2 YYDKDF (reference sequence). The CDR3 spans 18 residues.

V usage is TRBV19 and J usage is TRBJ1-4. The germline gives CDR1 LNHDA, CDR2 SQIVND (reference sequence). This CDR3 has 11 residues. CDR3 protein: CASSRKFELFF.

J is TRBJ2-2 and V is TRBV28; TCRdb indicates TRBD2, and absent DNA this call remains unverified. The germline V gene has CDR1 MDHEN and CDR2 SYDVKM. The CDR3 extends over 18 amino acids. CDR3 residues: CASSLWGLAGGDTGELFF.

The chain recombines TRBV4-2 with TRBJ1-1; with no DNA, the TCRdb D assignment of TRBD1 cannot be verified. The CDR3 has 15 amino acids. Germline values: CDR1 LGHNA, CDR2 YNFKEQ. This chain's CDR3 is CASSPPMGGNTEAFF.

The chain's CDR3 is CASSREATGNTEAFF. This chain links TRBV5-1 with TRBJ1-1. CDR3 length: 15 residues. Germline V gene sequence: CDR1 SGHRS, CDR2 YFSETQ.

The genes are TRBV5-1 and TRBJ1-1; TCRdb's D call, TRBD1, is unchecked because there is no DNA. This CDR3 has 13 residues. CDR1 SGHRS and CDR2 YFSETQ come from the germline V gene. The chain's CDR3 is CASTPLGDAEAFF.

The V gene is TRBV5-1, the J gene TRBJ2-2; checking the TCRdb D call of TRBD1 is not possible without DNA. The CDR3 length is 15 residues. CDR1 SGHRS and CDR2 YFSETQ come from the germline V gene. The CDR3 is CASSPGQGNFRELFF.

The CDR3 loop reads CASSQTRRVQYF. V is TRBV3-1 and J is TRBJ2-5; with no DNA, the TCRdb D assignment of TRBD2 cannot be verified. Germline CDR1 reads LGHDT; CDR2 reads YNNKEL (reference sequence). The CDR3 extends over 12 amino acids.

The gene calls are TRBV5-1 and TRBJ2-3; the D call from TCRdb, TRBD2, cannot be confirmed without DNA. Germline V gene sequence: CDR1 SGHRS, CDR2 YFSETQ. The CDR3 consists of 17 residues. The CDR3 loop is CASSIGLAGGSTDTQYF.

V usage is TRBV12-3 or TRBV12-4 and J usage is TRBJ1-6; the D call of TRBD1 rests on TCRdb alone, since no DNA is present to check it. This CDR3 has 15 amino acids. CDR3 loop: CASSLWTGPNSPLHF.

The chain combines TRBV20-1 with TRBJ2-1. The CDR3 has 15 residues. Germline assignment: CDR1 DFQATT and CDR2 SNEGSKA (reference sequence). The CDR3 sequence is CSARDIVWSYNEQFF.